These T cell receptor beta chains were read from a single sample in a study of neurological immune-mediated disorders. In TCRdb, the 5' RACE reads were re-called with MiXCR into one record per CDR3 protein. The sample holds approximately 80,000 distinct CDR3 sequences, nearly 6% seen once. Material: PBMCs. Receptor source: a woman aged 60-75 years with multiple sclerosis. Each CDR3 is given with its conserved first and last residue. D genes are given only for firm matches. Only part of the rows carry a size: once, few, many, or a class if the clone is expanded.

size: many; V: TRBV7-2; D: -; length: 13; J: TRBJ1-6; DNA: TGTGCCAGCACCCCTCGGGAGTTGTCACCCCTCCACTTT; CDR3: CASTPRELSPLHF
size: many; V: TRBV12-3/TRBV12-4; D: TRBD2; length: 14; J: TRBJ2-7; DNA: TGTGCCAGCAGTCCGCGGGGGGACTCCTACGAGCAGTACTTC; CDR3: CASSPRGDSYEQYF
size: many; V: TRBV20-1; D: TRBD1; length: 14; J: TRBJ1-6; DNA: TGCAGTGCCTTCGGACAGGGAGTGAATTCACCCCTCCACTTT; CDR3: CSAFGQGVNSPLHF
size: many; V: TRBV29-1; D: TRBD1; length: 15; J: TRBJ1-2; DNA: TGCAGCGTTGATGAAACCGGGACAGGGGGTGGTGGCTACACCTTC; CDR3: CSVDETGTGGGGYTF
size: many; V: TRBV6-5; D: -; length: 14; J: TRBJ1-4; DNA: TGTGCCAGCAGTTACGCACTTGGACAGGAAAAACTGTTTTTT; CDR3: CASSYALGQEKLFF
size: many; V: TRBV5-1; D: TRBD2; length: 17; J: TRBJ2-3; DNA: TGCGCCAGCAGCCAGTCGAGGCGGGGGGACAACACAGATACGCAGTATTTT; CDR3: CASSQSRRGDNTDTQYF
size: many; V: TRBV3-1; D: TRBD2; length: 14; J: TRBJ2-1; DNA: TGTGCCAGCAGCCAAGAACTAGCGGGCAATGAGCAGTTCTTC; CDR3: CASSQELAGNEQFF
size: many; V: TRBV10-3; D: -; length: 14; J: TRBJ1-1; DNA: TGTGCCATCAGTGAGTTCCGGGAGAACACTGAAGCTTTCTTT; CDR3: CAISEFRENTEAFF
size: many; V: TRBV7-9; D: -; length: 12; J: TRBJ1-1; DNA: TGTGCCAGCGCGAGGTTGACGTCTGAAGCTTTCTTT; CDR3: CASARLTSEAFF
size: many; V: TRBV25-1; D: -; length: 15; J: TRBJ1-2; DNA: TGTGCCAGCAGTGAAATAAGAGGGGGGAGAAGTGGCTACACCTTC; CDR3: CASSEIRGGRSGYTF
size: many; V: TRBV5-1; D: -; length: 14; J: TRBJ1-1; DNA: TGCGCCAGCAGCGTACAGGACGGGAACACTGAAGCTTTCTTT; CDR3: CASSVQDGNTEAFF
size: many; V: TRBV5-1; D: -; length: 12; J: TRBJ1-2; DNA: TGCGCCAGTCATGGACAGAAGTATGGCTACACCTTC; CDR3: CASHGQKYGYTF
size: many; V: TRBV9; D: TRBD1; length: 15; J: TRBJ1-2; DNA: TGTGCCAGCAGCGTAGCGGACAGGGTGGACTATGGCTACACCTTC; CDR3: CASSVADRVDYGYTF
size: many; V: TRBV5-1; D: -; length: 11; J: TRBJ2-7; DNA: TGCGCCAGCAGCTTGGCCTACGAGCAGTACTTC; CDR3: CASSLAYEQYF
size: many; V: TRBV29-1; D: -; length: 18; J: TRBJ2-5; DNA: TGCAGCGTTGAGGCTCCCCAGGGCCTAGGGCACTCCAGGGAGACCCAGTACTTC; CDR3: CSVEAPQGLGHSRETQYF
size: many; V: TRBV20-1; D: TRBD1; length: 15; J: TRBJ1-1; DNA: TGCAGTGCTAGAGAAAGTGGGACAGGGAAGGTTGAAGCTTTCTTT; CDR3: CSARESGTGKVEAFF
size: many; V: TRBV12-3/TRBV12-4; D: -; length: 15; J: TRBJ2-5; DNA: TGTGCCAGCAGTTTACAGGGACCCCCGGGAGAGACCCAGTACTTC; CDR3: CASSLQGPPGETQYF
size: -; V: TRBV7-6; D: TRBD2; length: 19; J: TRBJ2-3; DNA: TGTGCCAGCAGCTTAGGACCGACTAGCGGGGGACCCAGCACAGATACGCAGTATTTT; CDR3: CASSLGPTSGGPSTDTQYF
size: many; V: TRBV5-6; D: -; length: 12; J: TRBJ2-7; DNA: TGTGCCAGCAGCTCCGTTTCCTACGAGCAGTACTTC; CDR3: CASSSVSYEQYF
size: many; V: TRBV2; D: TRBD1; length: 14; J: TRBJ2-2; DNA: TGTGCCACCCGGACAGGTGTGAACACCGGGGAGCTGTTTTTT; CDR3: CATRTGVNTGELFF
size: -; V: TRBV2; D: -; length: 14; J: TRBJ1-6; DNA: TGTGCCAGCAGTGAGTGGGACAAGAATTCACCCCTCCACTTT; CDR3: CASSEWDKNSPLHF
size: many; V: TRBV7-2; D: -; length: 15; J: TRBJ1-4; DNA: TGTGCCAGCAGCACGGACAGTACAACTAATGAAAAACTGTTTTTT; CDR3: CASSTDSTTNEKLFF
size: many; V: TRBV5-1; D: -; length: 14; J: TRBJ2-2; DNA: TGCGCCAGCAGCTTGGATGGGAATCCCGGGGAGCTGTTTTTT; CDR3: CASSLDGNPGELFF
size: -; V: TRBV7-2; D: -; length: 14; J: TRBJ2-7; DNA: TGTGCCAGCAGCTTCCAGACTGCCATCGGCGAGCAGTACTTC; CDR3: CASSFQTAIGEQYF
size: many; V: TRBV12-3/TRBV12-4; D: -; length: 15; J: TRBJ2-7; DNA: TGTGCCAGCAGTTTGGGAACAGGGAAAACCTACGAGCAGTACTTC; CDR3: CASSLGTGKTYEQYF
size: many; V: TRBV5-1; D: -; length: 15; J: TRBJ2-5; DNA: TGCGCCAGCAGCTTGGATAGAGGAGTTCAAGAGACCCAGTACTTC; CDR3: CASSLDRGVQETQYF
size: few; V: TRBV3-1; D: -; length: 13; J: TRBJ2-1; DNA: TGTGCCAGCAGCCAAGGCGCCAACAATGAGCAGTTCTTC; CDR3: CASSQGANNEQFF
size: many; V: TRBV7-9; D: TRBD2; length: 11; J: TRBJ2-1; DNA: TGTGCCAGCAGACTAGCGGGTGAGCAGTTCTTC; CDR3: CASRLAGEQFF
size: few; V: TRBV20-1; D: -; length: 14; J: TRBJ2-2; DNA: TGCAGTGCAATTGCGGGACCAACAACCGGGGAGCTGTTTTTT; CDR3: CSAIAGPTTGELFF
size: many; V: TRBV20-1; D: -; length: 11; J: TRBJ1-1; DNA: TGCAGTGCTAGAGATCTCGAGAAAGCTTTCTTT; CDR3: CSARDLEKAFF